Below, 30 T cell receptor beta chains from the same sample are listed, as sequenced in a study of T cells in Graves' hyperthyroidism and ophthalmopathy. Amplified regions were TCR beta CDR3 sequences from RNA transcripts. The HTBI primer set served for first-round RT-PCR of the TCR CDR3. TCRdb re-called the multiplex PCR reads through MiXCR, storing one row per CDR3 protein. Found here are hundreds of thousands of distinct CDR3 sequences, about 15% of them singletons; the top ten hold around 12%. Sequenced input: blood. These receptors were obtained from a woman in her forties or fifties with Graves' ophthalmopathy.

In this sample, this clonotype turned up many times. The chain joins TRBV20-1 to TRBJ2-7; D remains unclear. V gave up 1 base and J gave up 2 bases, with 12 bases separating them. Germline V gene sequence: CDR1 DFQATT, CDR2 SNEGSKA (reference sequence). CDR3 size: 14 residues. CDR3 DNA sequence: TGCAGTGCTAGAGCACAGTTACGAACCTACGAGCAGTACTTC. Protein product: CSARAQLRTYEQYF.

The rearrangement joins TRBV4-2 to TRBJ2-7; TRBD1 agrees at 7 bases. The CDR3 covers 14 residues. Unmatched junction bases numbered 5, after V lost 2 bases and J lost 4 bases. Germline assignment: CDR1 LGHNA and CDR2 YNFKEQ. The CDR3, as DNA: TGTGCCAGCAGCCAAAAGGCAGGGGGATACGAGCAGTACTTC. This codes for CASSQKAGGYEQYF.

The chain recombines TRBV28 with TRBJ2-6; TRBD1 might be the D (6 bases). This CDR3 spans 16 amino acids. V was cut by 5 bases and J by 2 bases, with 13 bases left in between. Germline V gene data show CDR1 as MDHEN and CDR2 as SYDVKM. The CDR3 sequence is CASSTGLKAGANVLTF. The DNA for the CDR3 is TGTGCCAGCAGTACAGGGCTGAAAGCTGGGGCCAACGTCCTGACTTTC.

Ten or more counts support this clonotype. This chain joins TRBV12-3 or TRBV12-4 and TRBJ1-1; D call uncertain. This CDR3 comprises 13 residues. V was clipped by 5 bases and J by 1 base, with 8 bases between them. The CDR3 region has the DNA TGTGCCAGCAGTGGTGTAGGGAACACTGAAGCTTTCTTT. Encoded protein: CASSGVGNTEAFF.

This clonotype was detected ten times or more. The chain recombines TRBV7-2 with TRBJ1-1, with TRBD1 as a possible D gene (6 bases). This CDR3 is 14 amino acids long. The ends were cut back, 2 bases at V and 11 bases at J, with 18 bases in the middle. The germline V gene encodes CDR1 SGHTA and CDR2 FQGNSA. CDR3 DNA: TGTGCCAGCAGCTTATATAACAGGGAAGCGGGGGCTTTCTTT. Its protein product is CASSLYNREAGAFF.

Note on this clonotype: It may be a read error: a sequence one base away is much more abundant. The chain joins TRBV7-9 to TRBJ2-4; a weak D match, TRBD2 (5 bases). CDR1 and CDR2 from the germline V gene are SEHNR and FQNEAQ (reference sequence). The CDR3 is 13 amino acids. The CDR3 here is CANSLPGLNIQYF. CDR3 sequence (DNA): TGTGCCAACAGCTTACCGGGGTTAAACATTCAGTACTTC.

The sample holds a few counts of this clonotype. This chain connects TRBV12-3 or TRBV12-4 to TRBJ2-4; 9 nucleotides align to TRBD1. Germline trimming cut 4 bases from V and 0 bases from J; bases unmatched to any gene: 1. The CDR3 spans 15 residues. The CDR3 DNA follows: TGTGCCAGCAGTTACAGGGGGCTAGCCAAAAACATTCAGTACTTC. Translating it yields CASSYRGLAKNIQYF.

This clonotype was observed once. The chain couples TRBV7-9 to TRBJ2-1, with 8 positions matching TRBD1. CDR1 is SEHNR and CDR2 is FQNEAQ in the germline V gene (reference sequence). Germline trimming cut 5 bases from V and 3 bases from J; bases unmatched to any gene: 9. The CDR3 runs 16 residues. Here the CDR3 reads CASSDLTGASYNEQFF. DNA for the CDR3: TGTGCCAGCAGCGACCTGACAGGGGCTAGCTACAATGAGCAGTTCTTC.

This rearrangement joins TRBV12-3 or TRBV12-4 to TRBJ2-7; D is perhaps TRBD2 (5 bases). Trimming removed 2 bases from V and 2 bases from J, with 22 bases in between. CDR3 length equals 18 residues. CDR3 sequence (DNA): TGTGCCAGCAGTTTAATTGCATCTTTCGGATTCGGGGCCTACGAGCAGTACTTC. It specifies CASSLIASFGFGAYEQYF.

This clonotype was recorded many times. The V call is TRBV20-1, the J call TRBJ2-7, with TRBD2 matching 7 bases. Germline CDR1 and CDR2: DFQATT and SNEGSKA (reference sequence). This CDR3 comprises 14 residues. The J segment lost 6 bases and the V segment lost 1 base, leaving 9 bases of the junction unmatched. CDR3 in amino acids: CSARVGGGQSEQYF. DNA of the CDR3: TGCAGTGCTAGAGTTGGGGGAGGGCAGAGCGAGCAGTACTTC.

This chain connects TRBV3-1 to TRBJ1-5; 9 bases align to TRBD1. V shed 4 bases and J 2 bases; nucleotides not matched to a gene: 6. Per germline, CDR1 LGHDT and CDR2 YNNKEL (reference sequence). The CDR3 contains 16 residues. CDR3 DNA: TGTGCCAGCAGCCCCGCACAGGGGGCCGGCAATCAGCCCCAGCATTTT. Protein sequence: CASSPAQGAGNQPQHF.

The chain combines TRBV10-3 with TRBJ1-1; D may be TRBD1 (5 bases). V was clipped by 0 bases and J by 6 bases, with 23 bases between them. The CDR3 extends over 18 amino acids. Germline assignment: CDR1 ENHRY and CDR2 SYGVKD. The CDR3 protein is CAISESGGGRRKVPEAFF. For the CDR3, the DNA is TGTGCCATCAGTGAGTCTGGGGGAGGACGACGAAAGGTTCCTGAAGCTTTCTTT.

CDR3 coding DNA: TGCAGTGCTAGAGGGGGTGTTACAGCCAAAAACATTCAGTACTTC. Encoded protein: CSARGGVTAKNIQYF. This rearrangement joins TRBV20-1 to TRBJ2-4; D is unresolved. Germline V gene data show CDR1 as DFQATT and CDR2 as SNEGSKA (reference sequence). Trimming removed 1 base at V and 0 bases at J, with 10 bases between. This CDR3 has 15 residues.

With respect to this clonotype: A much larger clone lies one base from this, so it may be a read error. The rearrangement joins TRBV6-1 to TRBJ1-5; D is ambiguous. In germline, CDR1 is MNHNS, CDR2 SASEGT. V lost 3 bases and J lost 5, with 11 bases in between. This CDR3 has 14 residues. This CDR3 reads CASSERHPYQPQHF. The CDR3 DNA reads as TGTGCCAGCAGTGAGAGACACCCTTATCAGCCCCAGCATTTT.

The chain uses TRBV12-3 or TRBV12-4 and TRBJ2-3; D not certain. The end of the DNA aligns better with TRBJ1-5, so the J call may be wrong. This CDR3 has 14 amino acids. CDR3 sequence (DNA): TGTGCCAGCAGAGACACCGGAGCGAGGGATACGCAGCATTTT. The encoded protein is CASRDTGARDTQHF.

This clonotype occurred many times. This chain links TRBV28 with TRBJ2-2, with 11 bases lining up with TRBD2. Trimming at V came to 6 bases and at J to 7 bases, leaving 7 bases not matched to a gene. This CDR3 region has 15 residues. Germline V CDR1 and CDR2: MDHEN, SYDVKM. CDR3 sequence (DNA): TGTGCCAGCAGAACTAGCGGGAGTCCTCACGGGGAGCTGTTTTTT. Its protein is CASRTSGSPHGELFF.

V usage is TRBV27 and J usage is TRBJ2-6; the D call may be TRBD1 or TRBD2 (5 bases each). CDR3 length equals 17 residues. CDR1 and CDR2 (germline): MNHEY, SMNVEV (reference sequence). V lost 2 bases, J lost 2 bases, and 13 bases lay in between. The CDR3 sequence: CASSLSPPGPGANVLTF. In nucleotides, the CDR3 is TGTGCCAGCAGTTTAAGCCCCCCGGGACCTGGGGCCAACGTCCTGACTTTC. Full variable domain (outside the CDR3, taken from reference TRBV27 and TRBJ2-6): EAQVTQNPRYLITVTGKKLTVTCSQNMNHEYMSWYRQDPGLGLRQIYYSMNVEVTDKGDVPEGYKVSRKEKRNFPLILESPSPNQTSLYFCASSLSPPGPGANVLTFGAGSRLTVL.

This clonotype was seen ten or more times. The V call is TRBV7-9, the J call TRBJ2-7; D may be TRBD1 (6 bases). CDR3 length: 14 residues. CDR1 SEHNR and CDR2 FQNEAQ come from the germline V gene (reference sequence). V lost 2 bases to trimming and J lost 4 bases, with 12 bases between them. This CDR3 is CASSLPTGSYEQYF. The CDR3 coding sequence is TGTGCCAGCAGCTTACCGACAGGTTCGTACGAGCAGTACTTC.

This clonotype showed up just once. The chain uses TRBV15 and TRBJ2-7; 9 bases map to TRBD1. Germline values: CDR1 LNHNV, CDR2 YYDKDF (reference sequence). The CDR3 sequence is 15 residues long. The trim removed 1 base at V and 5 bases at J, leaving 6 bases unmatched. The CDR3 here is CATSRAQGAINEQYF. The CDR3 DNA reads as TGTGCCACCAGCAGAGCACAGGGGGCAATCAACGAGCAGTACTTC.

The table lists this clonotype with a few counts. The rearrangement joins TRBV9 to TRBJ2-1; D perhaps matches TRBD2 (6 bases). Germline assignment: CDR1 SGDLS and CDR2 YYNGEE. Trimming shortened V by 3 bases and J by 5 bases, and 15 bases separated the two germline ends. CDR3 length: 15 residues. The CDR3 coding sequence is TGTGCCAGCAGCGGAAAACCAGGGACTCACAATGAGCAGTTCTTC. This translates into CASSGKPGTHNEQFF.

The CDR3 nucleotides read TGTGCCATCAGTGCGGGACTAGCGGGAGCTTACAATGAGCAGTTCTTC. Translated, it gives CAISAGLAGAYNEQFF. V and J are TRBV10-3 and TRBJ2-1; 14 positions agree with TRBD2. Germline CDR1 is ENHRY and CDR2 is SYGVKD. Trimming removed 4 bases from V and 4 bases from J; junction bases left unmatched: 3. CDR3 length: 16 residues.

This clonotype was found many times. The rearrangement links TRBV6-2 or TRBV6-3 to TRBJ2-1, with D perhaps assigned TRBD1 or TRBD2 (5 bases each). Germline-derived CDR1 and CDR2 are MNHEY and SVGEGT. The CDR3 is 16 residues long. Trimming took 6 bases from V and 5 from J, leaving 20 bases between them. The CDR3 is CASSDWTTGRDNEQFF. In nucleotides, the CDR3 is TGTGCCAGCAGCGACTGGACGACGGGGCGGGACAATGAGCAGTTCTTC.

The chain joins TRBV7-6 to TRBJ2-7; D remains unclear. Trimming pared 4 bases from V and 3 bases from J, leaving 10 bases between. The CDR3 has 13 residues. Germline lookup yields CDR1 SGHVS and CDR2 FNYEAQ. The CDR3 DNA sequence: TGTGCCAGCAGCTCCTCCACGGACTACGAGCAGTACTTC. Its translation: CASSSSTDYEQYF.

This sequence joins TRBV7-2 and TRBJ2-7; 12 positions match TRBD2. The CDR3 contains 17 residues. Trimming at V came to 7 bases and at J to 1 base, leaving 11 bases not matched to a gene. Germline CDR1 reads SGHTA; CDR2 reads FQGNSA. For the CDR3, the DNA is TGTGCCAGCACCCCTGAGCTAGCGGGAGGGTTATCCTACGAGCAGTACTTC. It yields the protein CASTPELAGGLSYEQYF.

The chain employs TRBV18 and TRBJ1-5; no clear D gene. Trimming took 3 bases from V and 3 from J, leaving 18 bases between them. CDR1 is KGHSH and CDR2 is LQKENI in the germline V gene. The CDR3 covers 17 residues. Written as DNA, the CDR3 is TGTGCCAGCTCACCCACCGTAGGTGTTTACACCAATCAGCCCCAGCATTTT. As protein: CASSPTVGVYTNQPQHF.

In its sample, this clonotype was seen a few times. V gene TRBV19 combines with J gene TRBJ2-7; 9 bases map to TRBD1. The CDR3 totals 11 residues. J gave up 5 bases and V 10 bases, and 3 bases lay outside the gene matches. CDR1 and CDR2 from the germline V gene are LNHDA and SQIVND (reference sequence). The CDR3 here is CATRQGDEQYF. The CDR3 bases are TGTGCCACCAGACAGGGGGACGAGCAGTACTTC. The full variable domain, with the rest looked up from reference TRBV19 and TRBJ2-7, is DGGITQSPKYLFRKEGQNVTLSCEQNLNHDAMYWYRQDPGQGLRLIYYSQIVNDFQKGDIAEGYSVSREKKESFPLTVTSAQKNPTAFYLCATRQGDEQYFGPGTRLTVT.

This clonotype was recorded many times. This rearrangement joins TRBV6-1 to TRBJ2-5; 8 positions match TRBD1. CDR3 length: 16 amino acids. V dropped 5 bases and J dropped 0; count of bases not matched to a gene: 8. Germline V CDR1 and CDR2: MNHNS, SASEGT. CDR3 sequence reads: CASSSWTGTYQETQYF. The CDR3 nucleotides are TGTGCCAGCAGTTCCTGGACAGGGACGTACCAAGAGACCCAGTACTTC.

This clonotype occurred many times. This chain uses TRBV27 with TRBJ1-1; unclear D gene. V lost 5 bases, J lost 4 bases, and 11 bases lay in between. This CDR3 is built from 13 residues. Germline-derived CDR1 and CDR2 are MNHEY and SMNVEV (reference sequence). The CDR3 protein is CASSPESFTEAFF. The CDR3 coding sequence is TGTGCCAGCAGTCCTGAGAGTTTCACTGAAGCTTTCTTT.

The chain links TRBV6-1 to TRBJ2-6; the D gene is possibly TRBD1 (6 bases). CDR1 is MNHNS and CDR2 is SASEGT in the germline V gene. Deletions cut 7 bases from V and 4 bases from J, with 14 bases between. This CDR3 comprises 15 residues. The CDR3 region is CASTIRGIGANVLTF. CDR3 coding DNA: TGTGCCAGCACTATCAGGGGTATCGGGGCCAACGTCCTGACTTTC.

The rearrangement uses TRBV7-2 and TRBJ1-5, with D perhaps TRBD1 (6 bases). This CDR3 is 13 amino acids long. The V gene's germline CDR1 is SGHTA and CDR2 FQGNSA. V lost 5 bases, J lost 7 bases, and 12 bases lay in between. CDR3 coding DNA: TGTGCCAGCAGCCCAGGACAGCCCCAGCCCCAGCATTTT. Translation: CASSPGQPQPQHF. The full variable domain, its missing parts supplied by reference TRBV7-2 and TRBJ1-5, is GAGVSQSPSNKVTEKGKDVELRCDPISGHTALYWYRQSLGQGLEFLIYFQGNSAPDKSGLPSDRFSAERTGGSVSTLTIQRTQQEDSAVYLCASSPGQPQPQHFGDGTRLSIL.